This T cell receptor beta chain was sequenced during a study of blood T cell repertoires in COVID-19. As for the study in general: There were acute and convalescent COVID-19 samples, and they came from the United States, Italy and Spain.

In the original analysis: Nucleated cell counts were estimated from reference gene primer amplification. The protocol was immunoSEQ multiplex PCR, while the TCRdb copy is restricted to in-frame clones and leaves out a portion. V and J calls and clone size are copied from that table; D and trimming were computed from the DNA. The table includes 150,000 to 200,000 clones, 80% to 90% detected once. The CDR3 is 16 residues long. The V gene end was trimmed by 4 bases and the J gene end by 1 base; junction bases not matched to a gene: 5. Per germline, CDR1 SGHKS and CDR2 YYEKEE (reference sequence). Sample: peripheral blood. The gene calls are TRBV5-5 and TRBJ2-1, with TRBD2 matching 10 bases. The clonotype was recovered from a human donor in a cohort sampled during active COVID-19. The DNA for the CDR3 is TGTGCCAGCAGCCCCCGGACTAGCGGTTCCTACAATGAGCAGTTCTTC. This gives the protein CASSPRTSGSYNEQFF.